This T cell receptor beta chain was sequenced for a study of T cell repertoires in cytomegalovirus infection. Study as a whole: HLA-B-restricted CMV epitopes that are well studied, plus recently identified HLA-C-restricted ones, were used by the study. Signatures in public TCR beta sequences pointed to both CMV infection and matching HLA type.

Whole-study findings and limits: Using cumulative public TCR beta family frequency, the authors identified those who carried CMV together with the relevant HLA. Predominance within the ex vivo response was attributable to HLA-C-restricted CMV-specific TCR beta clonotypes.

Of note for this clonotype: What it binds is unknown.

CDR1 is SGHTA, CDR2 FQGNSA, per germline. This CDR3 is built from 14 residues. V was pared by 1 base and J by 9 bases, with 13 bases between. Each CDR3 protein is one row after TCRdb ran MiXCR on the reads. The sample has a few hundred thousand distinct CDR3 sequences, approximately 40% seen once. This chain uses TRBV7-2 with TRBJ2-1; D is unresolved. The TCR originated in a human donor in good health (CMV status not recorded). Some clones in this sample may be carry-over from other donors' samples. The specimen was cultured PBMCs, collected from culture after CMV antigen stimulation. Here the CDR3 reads CASSLDWNDGEQFF. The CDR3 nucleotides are TGTGCCAGCAGCTTAGACTGGAATGACGGTGAGCAGTTCTTC.